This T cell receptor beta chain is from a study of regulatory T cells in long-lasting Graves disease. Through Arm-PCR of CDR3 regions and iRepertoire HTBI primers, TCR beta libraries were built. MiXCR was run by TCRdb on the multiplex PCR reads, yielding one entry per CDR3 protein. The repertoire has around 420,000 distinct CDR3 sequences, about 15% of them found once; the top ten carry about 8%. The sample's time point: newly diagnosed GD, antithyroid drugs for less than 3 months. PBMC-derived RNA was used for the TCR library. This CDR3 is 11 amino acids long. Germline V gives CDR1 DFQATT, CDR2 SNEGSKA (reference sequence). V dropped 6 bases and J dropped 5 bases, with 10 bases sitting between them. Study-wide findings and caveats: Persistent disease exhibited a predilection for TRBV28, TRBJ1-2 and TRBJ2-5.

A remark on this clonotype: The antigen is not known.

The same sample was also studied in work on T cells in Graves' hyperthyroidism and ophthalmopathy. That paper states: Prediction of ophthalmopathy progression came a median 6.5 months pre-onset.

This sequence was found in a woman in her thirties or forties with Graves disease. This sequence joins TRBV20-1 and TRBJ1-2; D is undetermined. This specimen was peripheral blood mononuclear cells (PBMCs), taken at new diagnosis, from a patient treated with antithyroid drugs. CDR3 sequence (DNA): TGCAGTGCCAGTGCCGCGTATGGCTACACCTTC. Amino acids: CSASAAYGYTF.